This T cell receptor beta chain was captured in a study of OX40 agonist ivuxolimab in advanced cancers. Study summary: Patients were dosed intravenously with ivuxolimab at 0.01 to 10 mg/kg every 2 weeks. General study results and limits: Dosing at 0.1 to 3.0 mg/kg was accompanied by clonal expansion of CD4+ and CD8+ blood T cells by week 6. Among patients with partial responses at 0.1-3.0 mg/kg, clonal expansion was among the lowest. On average, CD8+ T cells showed a greater number of expanded clones than CD4+.

The V end was cut by 3 bases, the J end by 3 bases, with 13 bases between. The germline gives CDR1 SGDLS, CDR2 YYNGEE. The CDR3 spans 15 residues. In regard to this clone: Its specificity is unknown.

Clones were read by immunoSEQ multiplex PCR, and TCRdb kept only the in-frame ones, dropping some. This table has approximately 33,000 clones, roughly nine tenths appearing once. The TCR was taken from an adult with an advanced solid tumor such as melanoma, head and neck, liver or kidney cancer. The sequences come from CD4+ or CD8+ T cells sorted from blood, collected in a trial of the OX40 agonist ivuxolimab. The chain carries TRBV9 and TRBJ1-3; D might be TRBD1 (6 bases). CDR3 loop: CASSEGLDSGNTIYF. In nucleotides, the CDR3 is TGTGCCAGCAGCGAGGGATTGGACAGTGGAAACACCATATATTTT. Filled out from reference TRBV9 and TRBJ1-3, the complete variable domain reads DSGVTQTPKHLITATGQRVTLRCSPRSGDLSVYWYQQSLDQGLQFLIQYYNGEERAKGNILERFSAQQFPDLHSELNLSSLELGDSALYFCASSEGLDSGNTIYFGEGSWLTVV.